Listed below are T cell receptor beta chains from one sample, sequenced in a study of blood T cell repertoires in COVID-19. Only in-frame clones appear in the TCRdb table, and some are missing; sequencing was by immunoSEQ multiplex PCR. The table records roughly 500,000 clones, 80% to 90% of them present only once. The sequenced material came from PBMCs or T cells enriched from blood (not recorded which). These receptor sequences come from a woman aged 55-70 years who had recovered from COVID-19. The CDR3 runs from the conserved cysteine through the conserved F or W.

V	J	CDR3
TRBV27	TRBJ1-5	CASSLWSNSNQPQHF
TRBV4-1	TRBJ1-3	CASSQGGHSGNTIYF
TRBV12-3/TRBV12-4	TRBJ2-5	CASSQTGGETQYF
TRBV29-1	TRBJ2-7	CSVEGTGLTYEQYF
TRBV18	TRBJ1-2	CASSLFTGPYGYTF
TRBV27	TRBJ1-3	CASSSRQSGNTIYF
TRBV7-2	TRBJ1-5	CASSPRTNQPQHF
TRBV6-5	TRBJ1-2	CASRRLGGYTF
TRBV10-3	TRBJ2-3	CAISEGAGGYTDTQYF
TRBV30	TRBJ2-2	CALKAGYDTGELFF
TRBV2	TRBJ1-1	CASSGTRGNTEAFF
TRBV29-1	TRBJ2-2	CSVILPVTGELFF
TRBV7-9	TRBJ2-1	CASSLRLRGYNEQFF
TRBV14	TRBJ2-5	CASSRLGSFTGQETQYF
TRBV2	TRBJ1-1	CASTPGGDTEAFF
TRBV19	TRBJ1-5	CASHRGPTGSSPQHF
TRBV12-3/TRBV12-4	TRBJ1-1	CASSRSGTEAFF
TRBV7-2	TRBJ2-5	CASQRRGQETQYF